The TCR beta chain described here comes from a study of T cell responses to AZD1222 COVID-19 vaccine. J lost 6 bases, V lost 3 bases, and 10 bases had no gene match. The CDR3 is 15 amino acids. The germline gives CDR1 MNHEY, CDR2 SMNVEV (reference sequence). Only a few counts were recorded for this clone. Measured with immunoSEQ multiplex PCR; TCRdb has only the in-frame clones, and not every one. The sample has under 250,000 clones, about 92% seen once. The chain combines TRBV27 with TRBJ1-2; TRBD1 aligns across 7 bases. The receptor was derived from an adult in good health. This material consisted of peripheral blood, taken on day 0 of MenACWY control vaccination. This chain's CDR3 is CASSFWMTGTDGYTF. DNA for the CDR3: TGTGCCAGCAGTTTCTGGATGACAGGGACCGATGGCTACACCTTC.